This T cell receptor beta chain appears in the sequencing data of a study of blood T cell repertoires in COVID-19. Participants' reported clinical history set cohort assignment. CDR3 length: 15 residues. V was cut by 0 bases and J by 4 bases, with 12 bases left in between. The germline V gene encodes CDR1 LGHDT and CDR2 YNNKEL (reference sequence). Using immunoSEQ multiplex PCR, the repertoire was profiled, and TCRdb retains in-frame clones only, with some absent. Among a few hundred thousand clones listed, 88% were seen once. This sequence originates from a woman in her thirties or forties who had been exposed to COVID-19. Source material: PBMCs or T cells enriched from blood (not recorded which). The rearrangement links TRBV3-1 (or the pseudogene TRBV3-2) to TRBJ2-5, with D hard to call. The CDR3 here is CASSQEMQRRETQYF. DNA of the CDR3: TGTGCCAGCAGCCAAGAGATGCAGAGGAGAGAGACCCAGTACTTC.